Given below is one TCR beta chain in context. Its antigen specificity is not known. No base quality values were provided; no much bigger clone lies one nucleotide off. The healthy controls were over 30 blood donors, and the buffy coats of these donors were supplied by the Finnish Red Cross blood service. All TCR-sequenced material derived from peripheral blood: patient blood samples and healthy donor buffy coats. Peripheral blood mononuclear cells were isolated by Ficoll-Hypaque gradient centrifugation. Magnetic purification was used to isolate CD4+ cells from the buffy coats of the healthy controls. The Gentra Puregene Cell and Tissue kit was used to extract genomic DNA, and a Qubit 2.0 fluorometer was used to measure the amount of genomic DNA. The data stem from a study of STAT5B mutations in CD4+ large granular lymphocyte leukemia (dated by TCRdb to between 2020 and 2023). General notes on the study: Among healthy controls, the CDR3 'QG' motif was associated with a particular HLA allele. The purity of purified fractions was confirmed by flow cytometry on FACSCanto II or FACSVerse to exceed 95% among lymphocytes. TCRbeta repertoires of CD4+ T-cell large granular lymphocyte leukemia patients were compared with those of healthy blood donors.

As encoded in the germline V gene, CDR1 is SGHDT while CDR2 is YYEEEE. The CDR3 holds 16 amino acids from the cysteine to the phenylalanine. Here the CDR3 DNA is all that survives: 48 bases in frame from base 1. After removal of 4 bases from V and 4 bases from J, the junction retains 7 bases not matched to a gene. The immunoSEQ assay at survey resolution was applied to genomic DNA for sequencing of TCRbeta rearrangements. Turning to the authors' computational methods: In the TCR sequencing data, the smallest productive clonotype frequency that could be detected was 2.59 x 10-5. Only productive TCRbeta rearrangements, defined as complete and in-frame sequences, were included in the analyses. Simpson clonality, calculated in the immunoSEQ Analyzer version 3.0, was used as the measure of sample clonality. Based on frequency, clones were grouped as very rare, small, medium, large (1-20%) or hyperexpanded (>20%). Generation probabilities were estimated with OLGA 1.2.3, V-gene circos plots were generated with VDJtools, specificities were searched for in VDJdb, and CDR3 motifs were identified with GLIPH. TCRdb re-hosts the immuneACCESS table, in-frame sequences only. Its copies lack some clones; in the studies checked, an unresolved V gene accounts for under half of them, and the cause for the rest is not known. V, J and clone size reflect that table, while D and trimming were determined from the DNA. The sample has 38,000 or so clones on record, approximately 85% of them singletons. Around 1.2% of the sample goes to the ten largest clones.

Overall study results and their limits: Data were not HLA-matched; higher clonality in CD4+ versus CD8+ T-LGLL could reflect the relatively small sample size. Each patient's main leukemic clonotypes were private, but 25% of these clonotypes showed up at low frequency in the non-leukemic repertoires of other patients. TRBV06-family usage was enriched among the top patient clones (8/27) compared with healthy controls (2/35). CD4-sorted patient repertoires appeared more clonal than healthy CD4+ repertoires, and this difference persisted after removing the putative leukemic clones.

This chain joins TRBV5-6 to TRBJ2-7; 14 nucleotides in the junction match TRBD2. This clonotype was sampled from a human donor in good health. The sample consisted of CD4+ T cells from blood buffy coats. The nucleotide sequence is TGTGCCAGCAGCCTGGGACTAGCGGGAGCTAGGTACGAGCAGTACTTC. The encoded protein is CASSLGLAGARYEQYF.